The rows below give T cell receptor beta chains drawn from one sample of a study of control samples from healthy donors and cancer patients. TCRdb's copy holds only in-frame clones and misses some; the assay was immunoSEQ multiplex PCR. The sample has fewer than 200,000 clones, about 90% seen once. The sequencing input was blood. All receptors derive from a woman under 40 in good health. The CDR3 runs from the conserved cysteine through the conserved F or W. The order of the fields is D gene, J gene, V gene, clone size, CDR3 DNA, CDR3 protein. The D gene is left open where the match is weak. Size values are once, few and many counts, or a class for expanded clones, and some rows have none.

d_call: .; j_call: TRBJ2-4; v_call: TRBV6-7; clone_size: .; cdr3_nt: TGTGCCAGCAGTTACCCCACTAGTAATCACATTCAGTACTTC; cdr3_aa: CASSYPTSNHIQYF
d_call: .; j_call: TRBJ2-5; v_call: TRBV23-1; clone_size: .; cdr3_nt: TGCGCCAGCAGTCAAGTGGCGCTAGCTTGGTACCAAGAGACCCAGTACTTC; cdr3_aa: CASSQVALAWYQETQYF
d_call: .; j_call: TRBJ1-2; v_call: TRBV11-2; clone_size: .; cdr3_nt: TGTGCCAGCAGCTTAGACGGGTACCTTAACTATGGCTACACCTTC; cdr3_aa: CASSLDGYLNYGYTF
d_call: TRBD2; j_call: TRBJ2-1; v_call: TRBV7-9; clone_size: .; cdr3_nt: TGTGCCAGCAGCCCTCGCCGGGGGGGCTACAATGAGCAGTTCTTC; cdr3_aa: CASSPRRGGYNEQFF
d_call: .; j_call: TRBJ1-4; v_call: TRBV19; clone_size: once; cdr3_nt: TGTGCCAGTAGTATCAACGGGGGCCCAGAAAAACTGTTTTTT; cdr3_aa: CASSINGGPEKLFF
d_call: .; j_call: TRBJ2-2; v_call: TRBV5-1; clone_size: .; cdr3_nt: TGCGCCAGCAGCCTTTCAGATTCCGGGGAGCTGTTTTTT; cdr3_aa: CASSLSDSGELFF
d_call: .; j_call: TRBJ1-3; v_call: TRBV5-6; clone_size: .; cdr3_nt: TGTGCCAGCAGCTGGGCAACGACTATTGGAAACACCATATATTTT; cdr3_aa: CASSWATTIGNTIYF
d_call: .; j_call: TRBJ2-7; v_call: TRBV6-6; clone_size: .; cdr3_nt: TGTGCCAGCAGTTACCGACAGGCCGGGTACGAGCAGTACTTC; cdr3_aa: CASSYRQAGYEQYF
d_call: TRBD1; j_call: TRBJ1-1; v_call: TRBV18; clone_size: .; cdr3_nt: TGTGCCAGCTCACTTATACAGGGGGGTACTGAAGCTTTCTTT; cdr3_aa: CASSLIQGGTEAFF
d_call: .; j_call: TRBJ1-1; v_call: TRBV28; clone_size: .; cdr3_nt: TGTGCCAGCAGCCCCTTGACAGGAAGGACTGAAGCTTTCTTT; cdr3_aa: CASSPLTGRTEAFF
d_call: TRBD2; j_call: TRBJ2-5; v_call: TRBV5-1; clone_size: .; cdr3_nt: TGCGCCAGCAGCCCGGGGGGGCTAGCGGGGTCAGAGACCCAGTACTTC; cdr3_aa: CASSPGGLAGSETQYF
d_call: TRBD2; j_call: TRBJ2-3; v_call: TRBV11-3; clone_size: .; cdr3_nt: TGTGCCAGCAGGGAGCGGGGGGCACCAGATACGCAGTATTTT; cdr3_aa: CASRERGAPDTQYF
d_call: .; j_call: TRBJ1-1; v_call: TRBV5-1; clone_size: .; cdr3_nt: TGCGCCAGCAGCTTGGGGCGGGGGTCCATCACTGAAGCTTTCTTT; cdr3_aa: CASSLGRGSITEAFF
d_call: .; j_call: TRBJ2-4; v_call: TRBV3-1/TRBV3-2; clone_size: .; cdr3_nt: TGTGCCAGCAGCCAAGCGGGGTGGGAGAACATTCAGTACTTC; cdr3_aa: CASSQAGWENIQYF
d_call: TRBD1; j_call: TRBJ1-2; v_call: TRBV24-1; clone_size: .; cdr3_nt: TGTGCCACCAGTGATTCGTCCGGGACAGAAAGTAACTATGGCTACACCTTC; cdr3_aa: CATSDSSGTESNYGYTF
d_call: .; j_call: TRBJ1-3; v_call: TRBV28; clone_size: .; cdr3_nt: TGTGCCAGCAGCCCGACAGTTAACACCATATATTTT; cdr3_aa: CASSPTVNTIYF
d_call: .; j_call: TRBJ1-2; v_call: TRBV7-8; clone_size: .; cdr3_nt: TGTGCCAGCACCTTCTCTTCGGGACATACTCTTGGCTACACCTTC; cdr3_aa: CASTFSSGHTLGYTF
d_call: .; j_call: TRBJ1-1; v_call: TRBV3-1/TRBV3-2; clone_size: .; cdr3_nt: TGTGCCAGCACCACAGGATTAGACAAGACTGAAGCTTTCTTT; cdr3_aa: CASTTGLDKTEAFF
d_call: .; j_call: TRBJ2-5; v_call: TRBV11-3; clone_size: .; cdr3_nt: TGTGCCAGCAGTCAAGACCGGGATGAGACCCAGTACTTC; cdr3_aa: CASSQDRDETQYF
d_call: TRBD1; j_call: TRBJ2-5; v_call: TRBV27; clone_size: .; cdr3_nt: TGTGCCAGCCCCACCAAGGGGGCCCTCCAAGAGACCCAGTACTTC; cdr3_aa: CASPTKGALQETQYF
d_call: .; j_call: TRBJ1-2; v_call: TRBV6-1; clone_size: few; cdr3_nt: TGTGCCAGCAGTGAAGGCAGGGCCTATGGCTACACCTTC; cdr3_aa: CASSEGRAYGYTF
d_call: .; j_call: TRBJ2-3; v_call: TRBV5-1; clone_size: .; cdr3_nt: TGCGCCAGCAGCTTGGGAGATACGCAGTATTTT; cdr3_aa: CASSLGDTQYF
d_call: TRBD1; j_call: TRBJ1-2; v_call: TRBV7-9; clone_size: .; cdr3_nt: TGTGCCAGCAGCTCTACAGGGGATTCTAACTATGGCTACACCTTC; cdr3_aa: CASSSTGDSNYGYTF
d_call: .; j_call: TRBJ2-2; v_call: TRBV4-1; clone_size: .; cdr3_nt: TGCGCCAGCGCCTACTCCCCGGGTGTCGGGGAGCTGTTTTTT; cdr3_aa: CASAYSPGVGELFF
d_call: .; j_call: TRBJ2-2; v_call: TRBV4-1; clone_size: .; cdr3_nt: TGCGCCAGCAGCCAAGAGTCCAGGGCTGCGAACACCGGGGAGCTGTTTTTT; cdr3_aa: CASSQESRAANTGELFF
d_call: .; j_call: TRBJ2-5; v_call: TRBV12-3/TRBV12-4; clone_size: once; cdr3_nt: TGTGCCAGCAGTTTCTATAATCAAGAGACCCAGTACTTC; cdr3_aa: CASSFYNQETQYF
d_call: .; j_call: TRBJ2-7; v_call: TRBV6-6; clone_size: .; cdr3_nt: TGTGCCAGCAGTTCCAGGGGTTTGGGCTACGAGCAGTACTTC; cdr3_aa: CASSSRGLGYEQYF
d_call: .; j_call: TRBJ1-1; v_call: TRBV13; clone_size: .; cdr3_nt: TGTGCCAGCGGACGCTCCGCCATGAACACTGAAGCTTTCTTT; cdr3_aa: CASGRSAMNTEAFF
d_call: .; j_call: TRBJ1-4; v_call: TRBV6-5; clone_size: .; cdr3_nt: TGTGCCAGCAGTTCCCGGGACCCCGGGGATGAAAAACTGTTTTTT; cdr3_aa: CASSSRDPGDEKLFF
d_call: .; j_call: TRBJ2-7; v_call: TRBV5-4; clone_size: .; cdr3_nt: TGTGCCAGCAGCTTGGAGGCCAGCTCCTACGAGCAGTACTTC; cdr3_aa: CASSLEASSYEQYF
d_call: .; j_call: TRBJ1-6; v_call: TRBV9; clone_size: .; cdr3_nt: TGTGCCAGCAGCGGGCTCTCAAATTCACCCCTCCACTTT; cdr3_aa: CASSGLSNSPLHF
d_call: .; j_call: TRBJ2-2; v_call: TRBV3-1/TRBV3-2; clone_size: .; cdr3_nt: TGTGCCAGCAGCCAATCCGGGGTGAACACCGGGGAGCTGTTTTTT; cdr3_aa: CASSQSGVNTGELFF
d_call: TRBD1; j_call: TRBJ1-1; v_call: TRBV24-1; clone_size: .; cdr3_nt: TGTGCCACCAGACAGGGGACTGAAGCTTTCTTT; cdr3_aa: CATRQGTEAFF
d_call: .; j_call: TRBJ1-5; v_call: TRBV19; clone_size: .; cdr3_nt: TGTGCCAGTAGTATCCAATGGGGGACGCATCAGCCCCAGCATTTT; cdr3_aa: CASSIQWGTHQPQHF
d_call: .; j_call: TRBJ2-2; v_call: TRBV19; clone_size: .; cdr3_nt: TGTGCCAGTAGTTTCCGACAGGAGGTGGTTACCGGGGAGCTGTTTTTT; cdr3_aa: CASSFRQEVVTGELFF
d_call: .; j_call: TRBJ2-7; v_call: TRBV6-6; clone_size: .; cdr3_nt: TGTGCCAGCAGTACCAGCGGGTCACTAGGAGAGCAGTACTTC; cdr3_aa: CASSTSGSLGEQYF
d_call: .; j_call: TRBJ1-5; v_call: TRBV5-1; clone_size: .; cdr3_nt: TGCGCCAGCAGCCCGGTGGGTGGTAGCAATCAGCCCCAGCATTTT; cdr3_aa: CASSPVGGSNQPQHF
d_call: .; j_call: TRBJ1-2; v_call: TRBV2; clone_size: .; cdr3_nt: TGTGCCAGCAGTGCTAACTATGGCTACACCTTC; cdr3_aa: CASSANYGYTF
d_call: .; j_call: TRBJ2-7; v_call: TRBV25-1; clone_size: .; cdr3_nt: TGTGCCAGCAGTGAAGGTGCTGGGGAGCAGTACTTC; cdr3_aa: CASSEGAGEQYF
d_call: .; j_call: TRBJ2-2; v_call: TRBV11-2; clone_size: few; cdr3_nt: TGTGCCAGCAGCCATTCGGGACTCAACACCGGGGAGCTGTTTTTT; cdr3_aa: CASSHSGLNTGELFF
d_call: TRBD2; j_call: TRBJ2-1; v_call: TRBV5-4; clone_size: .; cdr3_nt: TGTGCCAGCAGCTTGGGTCGGGGGGGCGTAGGTGAGCAGTTCTTC; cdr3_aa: CASSLGRGGVGEQFF